This record covers a single TCR beta chain. Per the original data handling: Estimation of nucleated cell counts relied on the amplification of reference gene primers. Profiling relied on immunoSEQ multiplex PCR, and the TCRdb table lists in-frame clones only, not all of them. V, J and clone size were drawn from that table, and D and trimming were deduced from the DNA. The table includes some 88,000 clones, approximately 81% detected once. This specimen belongs to a study of blood T cell repertoires in COVID-19. Turning to the study itself: T cells, B-cell-depleted T cells, or PBMCs provided the cDNA or gDNA that served as material.

The sample comprised peripheral blood. This sequence was found in a woman in her seventies with acute or convalescent COVID-19.

CDR3: CASSPDRGTDTQYF. CDR3 bases: TGTGCCAGCTCTCCCGACAGGGGCACAGATACGCAGTATTTT. The chain uses TRBV18 and TRBJ2-3; 7 bases align to TRBD1. This CDR3 contains 14 residues. Germline assignment: CDR1 KGHSH and CDR2 LQKENI. Germline trimming cut 6 bases from V and 1 base from J; bases unmatched to any gene: 4.